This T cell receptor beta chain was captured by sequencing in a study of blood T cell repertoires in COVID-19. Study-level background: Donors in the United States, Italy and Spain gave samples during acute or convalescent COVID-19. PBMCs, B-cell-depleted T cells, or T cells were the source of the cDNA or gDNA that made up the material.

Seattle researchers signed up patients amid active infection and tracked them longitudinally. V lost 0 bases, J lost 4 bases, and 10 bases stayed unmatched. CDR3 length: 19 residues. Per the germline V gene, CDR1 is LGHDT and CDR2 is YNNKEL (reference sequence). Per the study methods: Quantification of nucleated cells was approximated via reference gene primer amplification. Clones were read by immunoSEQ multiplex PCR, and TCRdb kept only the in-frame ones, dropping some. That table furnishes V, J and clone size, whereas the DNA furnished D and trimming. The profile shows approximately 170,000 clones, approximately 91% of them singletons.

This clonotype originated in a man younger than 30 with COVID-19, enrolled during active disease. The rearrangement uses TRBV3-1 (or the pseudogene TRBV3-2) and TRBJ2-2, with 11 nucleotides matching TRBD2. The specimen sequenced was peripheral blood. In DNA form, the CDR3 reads TGTGCCAGCAGCCAAGATCGGCTAGCGGGAGGAGGTCTCACCGGGGAGCTGTTTTTT. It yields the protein CASSQDRLAGGGLTGELFF.